The 8 T cell receptor beta chains below come from one sample, sequenced in a study of shared clonotypes between healthy human individuals. Repertoires were generated with immunoSEQ multiplex PCR, while TCRdb's copy carries only in-frame clones and drops some. The table has hundreds of thousands of clones, about 96% seen once. Naive CD8 populations comprised CD45RO-negative cells positively selected for CCR7, excluding terminally differentiated effector memory CD45RA+ cells. The sequenced material came from naive CD8+ T cells sorted from blood. The origin of the receptors is a woman in her 30s in good health.

A remark on this clone: The same CDR3 is also encoded by other DNA sequences in this sample. This chain links TRBV11-2 with TRBJ1-1; D is undetermined. CDR3 length: 12 amino acids. Trimming removed 2 bases from V and 5 bases from J, with 6 bases in between. Germline V gene lookup returns CDR1 SGHAT and CDR2 FQNNGV. The CDR3 DNA is TGTGCCAGCAGCTTATCCGGAACTGAAGCTTTCTTT. Amino acids: CASSLSGTEAFF.

The V gene is TRBV13, the J gene TRBJ2-2, with a weak D call TRBD1 (5 bases). The CDR3 is 14 amino acids. Looked up from germline, CDR1 is PRHDT and CDR2 is FYEKMQ (reference sequence). The V end lost 9 bases, the J end lost 0 bases, and 11 bases lay between the germline ends. CDR3 sequence: CASIRGTNTGELFF. CDR3 nucleotide sequence: TGTGCCAGTATTAGGGGCACGAACACCGGGGAGCTGTTTTTT.

The chain couples TRBV9 to TRBJ1-5, with D unresolved. The V end lost 0 bases, the J end lost 5 bases, and 9 bases lay between the germline ends. The CDR3 loop spans 14 amino acids. The germline V gene has CDR1 SGDLS and CDR2 YYNGEE. CDR3 in DNA: TGTGCCAGCAGCGTAGATGGCAGTTATCAGCCCCAGCATTTT. As protein: CASSVDGSYQPQHF.

This clone has just one count. The gene calls are TRBV7-2 and TRBJ2-7; D remains unclear. CDR3 length: 12 residues. Germline assignment: CDR1 SGHTA and CDR2 FQGNSA. V was cut by 5 bases and J by 7 bases, with 12 bases left in between. The CDR3 region has the DNA TGTGCCAGCAGCAGAGACCTAGTGGAGCAGTACTTC. Its protein is CASSRDLVEQYF.

Points on this clone: At one boundary the junction diverges from the germline segment, which might be a read error. V usage is TRBV27 and J usage is TRBJ1-1; 7 bases line up with TRBD1. CDR1 MNHEY and CDR2 SMNVEV come from the germline V gene (reference sequence). This CDR3 comprises 18 residues. CDR3 in amino acids: CASSLQKSTGTANSEAFF. The CDR3 DNA reads TGTGCCAGCAGTTTACAGAAGAGCACAGGGACAGCGAACTCTGAAGCTTTCTTT.

The CDR3 DNA reads TGCGCCAGCAGCTCCCAGGACAGGGGGCGGGCTGAAGCTTTCTTT. It translates to CASSSQDRGRAEAFF. This chain links TRBV5-1 with TRBJ1-1; 11 bases agree with TRBD1. CDR1 and CDR2 from the germline V gene are SGHRS and YFSETQ. There are 15 residues in the CDR3. After removal of 3 bases from V and 6 bases from J, the junction contained 7 bases not matched to a gene.

V and J are TRBV11-2 and TRBJ2-7; D is possibly TRBD1 (6 bases). There are 14 residues in the CDR3. V was cut by 1 base and J by 6 bases, with 13 bases left in between. CDR1 is SGHAT, CDR2 FQNNGV, per germline. CDR3 sequence reads: CASSLGGRDSEQYF. In DNA, the CDR3 is TGTGCCAGCAGCTTAGGGGGGCGCGATTCCGAGCAGTACTTC. Looking up the rest from reference TRBV11-2 and TRBJ2-7 gives the full variable domain: EAGVAQSPRYKIIEKRQSVAFWCNPISGHATLYWYQQILGQGPKLLIQFQNNGVVDDSQLPKDRFSAERLKGVDSTLKIQPAKLEDSAVYLCASSLGGRDSEQYFGPGTRLTVT.

This clone was counted once. This chain joins TRBV7-7 and TRBJ2-3; 13 nucleotides line up with TRBD2. The CDR3 runs 17 residues. Per the germline V gene, CDR1 is SSHAT and CDR2 is FNYEAQ (reference sequence). V lost 6 bases to trimming and J lost 0 bases; unmatched junction nucleotides: 6. This chain's CDR3 is CASSPTSGRISTDTQYF. For the CDR3, the DNA is TGTGCCAGCAGTCCGACTAGCGGGAGGATTAGCACAGATACGCAGTATTTT.